Each of the 20 T cell receptor beta chains below was sequenced from the same sample in a study of blood T cell repertoires in COVID-19. Only in-frame clones appear in the TCRdb table, and some are missing; sequencing was by immunoSEQ multiplex PCR. There are more than 15,000 clones in the sample; 81% occur only once, and approximately 15% lies in the top ten. What was sequenced was peripheral blood. All receptors derive from a man aged 35 to 55 with active or convalescent COVID-19.

This clone was detected a few times. V gene TRBV7-7 combines with J gene TRBJ2-7; tentatively, D is TRBD2 (6 bases). Trimming shortened V by 2 bases and J by 5 bases, and 13 bases separated the two germline ends. CDR3 length: 14 amino acids. Germline V gene lookup returns CDR1 SSHAT and CDR2 FNYEAQ (reference sequence). The CDR3 DNA sequence: TGTGCCAGCAGCTTATCCGGGGGAGTGGACGAGCAGTACTTC. Translating gives CASSLSGGVDEQYF.

The rearrangement joins TRBV5-6 to TRBJ1-2; 7 bases are a match to TRBD1. V dropped 0 bases and J dropped 3; count of bases not matched to a gene: 2. The CDR3 has 14 residues. Germline V gene data show CDR1 as SGHDT and CDR2 as YYEEEE. The CDR3 region has the DNA TGTGCCAGCAGCTTGGACAGGGGATACTATGGCTACACCTTC. It codes for CASSLDRGYYGYTF. The full variable domain, its missing parts supplied by reference TRBV5-6 and TRBJ1-2, is DAGVTQSPTHLIKTRGQQVTLRCSPKSGHDTVSWYQQALGQGPQFIFQYYEEEERQRGNFPDRFSGHQFPNYSSELNVNALLLGDSALYLCASSLDRGYYGYTFGSGTRLTVV.

V usage is TRBV28 and J usage is TRBJ2-7, with TRBD1 matching over 8 bases. Germline CDR1 reads MDHEN; CDR2 reads SYDVKM. The CDR3 totals 16 residues. V shed 5 bases, J shed 1 base, and the junction held 10 bases outside the gene matches. This CDR3 reads CASSRPGQGWSYEQYF. The CDR3 DNA reads TGTGCCAGCAGTCGCCCCGGACAGGGTTGGTCCTACGAGCAGTACTTC. Drawing the rest from reference TRBV28 and TRBJ2-7, the complete variable domain is DVKVTQSSRYLVKRTGEKVFLECVQDMDHENMFWYRQDPGLGLRLIYFSYDVKMKEKGDIPEGYSVSREKKERFSLILESASTNQTSMYLCASSRPGQGWSYEQYFGPGTRLTVT.

The chain couples TRBV7-7 to TRBJ2-2; D may be TRBD2 (6 bases). Trimming pared 4 bases from V and 6 bases from J, leaving 24 bases between. The germline V gene encodes CDR1 SSHAT and CDR2 FNYEAQ (reference sequence). The CDR3 has 18 residues. The DNA for the CDR3 is TGTGCCAGCAGCTCCAGCAGGGCGGACTACATCTTATCCGGGGAGCTGTTTTTT. Protein product: CASSSSRADYILSGELFF.

The chain employs TRBV6-6 and TRBJ2-5, with unresolved D. Germline assignment: CDR1 MNHNY and CDR2 SVGAGI (reference sequence). The CDR3 is 16 amino acids. Trimming cost V 5 bases and J 0 bases, with 16 bases left between them. This CDR3 reads CASSPTADPYQETQYF. DNA for the CDR3: TGTGCCAGCAGTCCTACAGCTGACCCTTACCAAGAGACCCAGTACTTC.

This clone has just a few counts. The chain employs TRBV2 and TRBJ1-2; 7 bases fit TRBD1. Germline V gene sequence: CDR1 SNHLY, CDR2 FYNNEI. Germline trimming cut 6 bases from V and 4 bases from J; bases unmatched to any gene: 8. This CDR3 is 14 amino acids long. CDR3 DNA sequence: TGTGCCAGCAGCCTGGACAGGAGAAGCTATGGCTACACCTTC. It codes for CASSLDRRSYGYTF.

This chain uses TRBV5-1 with TRBJ1-1; perhaps TRBD1 as D (6 bases). CDR3 size: 16 residues. Trimming pared 1 base from V and 8 bases from J, leaving 21 bases between. The V gene's germline CDR1 is SGHRS and CDR2 YFSETQ. The CDR3 sequence is CASSLQDGLGGREAFF. The CDR3 DNA sequence: TGCGCCAGCAGCTTGCAGGATGGGCTAGGGGGTCGAGAAGCTTTCTTT.

The CDR3 region has the DNA TGTGCCAGCAGGGACGGACAGTATAGCAATCAGCCCCAGCATTTT. Residues: CASRDGQYSNQPQHF. The rearrangement joins TRBV3-1 (or the pseudogene TRBV3-2) to TRBJ1-5; perhaps TRBD1 as D (6 bases). V was clipped by 6 bases and J by 0 bases, with 12 bases between them. The V gene's germline CDR1 is LGHDT and CDR2 YNNKEL (reference sequence). This CDR3 comprises 15 residues.

This clone has only one observation. The chain uses TRBV29-1 and TRBJ2-7; D remains ambiguous. Germline CDR1 SQVTM, CDR2 ANQGSEA. Trimming shortened V by 3 bases and J by 0 bases, and 6 bases separated the two germline ends. The CDR3 consists of 12 residues. The CDR3 sequence: CSVEVSSYEQYF. The CDR3 coding sequence is TGCAGCGTTGAGGTTAGCTCCTACGAGCAGTACTTC.

The rearrangement uses TRBV25-1 and TRBJ2-1, with TRBD2 identical over 10 bases. There are 15 residues in the CDR3. V gave up 4 bases and J gave up 4 bases; unmatched junction bases: 4. The germline gives CDR1 MGHDK, CDR2 SYGVNS. The CDR3 loop reads CASSALAGAYNEQFF. In nucleotides, the CDR3 is TGTGCCAGCAGTGCGCTAGCGGGGGCGTACAATGAGCAGTTCTTC.

V is TRBV7-9 and J is TRBJ1-1; 7 nucleotides line up with TRBD1. The V segment lost 1 base and the J segment 6 bases; nucleotides outside the gene matches: 8. The CDR3 has 15 residues. CDR1 and CDR2 from the germline V gene are SEHNR and FQNEAQ (reference sequence). The CDR3 region is CASSLVDRETPEAFF. CDR3 nucleotide sequence: TGTGCCAGCAGCTTAGTAGACAGGGAGACCCCTGAAGCTTTCTTT.

The chain employs TRBV11-2 and TRBJ2-7; perhaps TRBD1 as D (6 bases). The CDR3 covers 16 residues. CDR1 is SGHAT and CDR2 is FQNNGV in the germline V gene. V was trimmed by 7 bases and J by 3 bases, leaving 22 bases between them. The CDR3 reads CASKQVTGLGNYEQYF. The DNA of the CDR3 is TGTGCCAGCAAACAAGTCACAGGGTTGGGGAACTACGAGCAGTACTTC.

Only a few counts were recorded for this clone. The chain recombines TRBV6-5 with TRBJ2-2; TRBD1 aligns across 7 bases. The CDR3 runs 13 residues. Germline V CDR1 and CDR2: MNHEY, SVGAGI. V lost 5 bases, J lost 9 bases, and 6 bases stayed unmatched. For the CDR3, the DNA is TGTGCCAGCAGTCCACAGGGGCATCGGGAGCTGTTTTTT. It codes for CASSPQGHRELFF.

The chain employs TRBV5-1 and TRBJ2-7, with TRBD2 matching over 8 bases. V shed 2 bases, J shed 4 bases, and the junction held 8 bases outside the gene matches. This CDR3 is 15 amino acids long. Germline CDR1 and CDR2: SGHRS and YFSETQ. CDR3 region: CASSLGLAISYEQYF. The CDR3 bases are TGCGCCAGCAGCTTAGGACTAGCCATAAGTTACGAGCAGTACTTC.

The V call is TRBV9, the J call TRBJ2-3; tentatively, D is TRBD2 (6 bases). V was shortened by 2 bases and J by 6 bases, with 16 bases between the two germline ends. CDR1 and CDR2 from the germline V gene are SGDLS and YYNGEE. CDR3 size: 15 residues. CDR3: CASSVFAGTLDTQYF. The CDR3 region has the DNA TGTGCCAGCAGCGTGTTTGCGGGGACCTTGGATACGCAGTATTTT. Combining the CDR3 with reference TRBV9 and TRBJ2-3 gives the whole variable domain DSGVTQTPKHLITATGQRVTLRCSPRSGDLSVYWYQQSLDQGLQFLIQYYNGEERAKGNILERFSAQQFPDLHSELNLSSLELGDSALYFCASSVFAGTLDTQYFGPGTRLTVL.

The chain recombines TRBV12-5 with TRBJ1-2, with 8 positions matching TRBD1. The J segment lost 5 bases and the V segment lost 2 bases, leaving 13 bases of the junction unmatched. The length of the CDR3 is 17 residues. CDR1 LGHNT and CDR2 FRNRAP come from the germline V gene. The CDR3, as DNA: TGTGCTAGTGGTTTGTCCCAGGGGGCCTCCTCGGCTTATGGCTACACCTTC. It encodes CASGLSQGASSAYGYTF.

The rearrangement joins TRBV10-3 to TRBJ1-6; 8 nucleotides align to TRBD1. The CDR3 is made up of 14 amino acids. V dropped 9 bases and J dropped 6; count of bases not matched to a gene: 7. The germline V gene encodes CDR1 ENHRY and CDR2 SYGVKD. The CDR3 loop reads CAITTGAANSPLHF. Here the CDR3 DNA reads TGTGCCATTACGACAGGGGCGGCTAATTCACCCCTCCACTTT.

The V gene is TRBV4-2, the J gene TRBJ2-2, with TRBD2 matching 9 bases. Germline V lookup: CDR1 LGHNA, CDR2 YNFKEQ. CDR3 length equals 15 residues. Trimming cost V 4 bases and J 3 bases; bases outside gene matches: 3. CDR3 sequence reads: CASSPLAGDTGELFF. DNA for the CDR3: TGTGCCAGCAGCCCATTAGCGGGGGACACCGGGGAGCTGTTTTTT.

The gene calls are TRBV27 and TRBJ2-7, with a possible D match to TRBD2 (5 bases). From germline, CDR1 is MNHEY and CDR2 SMNVEV (reference sequence). This CDR3 spans 12 amino acids. Trimming took 4 bases from V and 6 from J, leaving 10 bases between them. The CDR3 spells CASSYEGREQYF. The CDR3 bases are TGTGCCAGCAGTTATGAGGGTCGCGAGCAGTACTTC.

This clone was seen a few times. The J gene is TRBJ2-7, the V gene TRBV5-4; D gene uncertain. Trimming shortened V by 0 bases and J by 1 base, and 11 bases separated the two germline ends. The CDR3 spans 15 residues. CDR1 SGHNT and CDR2 YYREEE come from the germline V gene (reference sequence). CDR3 bases: TGTGCCAGCAGCTTGGTCCCTATTACTTCCTACGAGCAGTACTTC. Translated, it gives CASSLVPITSYEQYF.